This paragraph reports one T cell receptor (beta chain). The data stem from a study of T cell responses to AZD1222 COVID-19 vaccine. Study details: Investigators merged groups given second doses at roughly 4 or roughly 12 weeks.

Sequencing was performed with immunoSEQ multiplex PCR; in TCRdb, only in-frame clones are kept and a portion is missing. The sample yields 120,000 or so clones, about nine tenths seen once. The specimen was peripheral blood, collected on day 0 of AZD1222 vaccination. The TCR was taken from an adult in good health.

The CDR3 bases are TGCGCCAGCAGCCAAGTCGGGGGGGCTTACAATGAGCAGTTCTTC. Residues: CASSQVGGAYNEQFF. The V gene is TRBV4-1, the J gene TRBJ2-1, with 8 bases lining up with TRBD2. This CDR3 has 15 residues. J was trimmed by 4 bases and V by 1 base; bases with no gene match: 3. CDR1 is MGHRA, CDR2 YSYEKL, per germline.